This TCR beta chain came from a study of glioma-infiltrating T cells after dendritic cell vaccination. The assay was immunoSEQ multiplex PCR, and TCRdb's table has in-frame clones only and misses some. Here the sample spans roughly 62,000 clones, about 80% being singletons. Time point specified: after dendritic cell vaccination, including at tumor progression/relapse. Per germline, CDR1 SGHTA and CDR2 FQGNSA. There are 16 residues in the CDR3. V was cut by 4 bases and J by 4 bases, with 19 bases left in between. The chain is built from TRBV7-2 and TRBJ1-2, with D perhaps TRBD1 (5 bases). The clonotype originates from a human donor with glioblastoma. This specimen was blood, taken after dendritic cell vaccination. The CDR3 protein is CASSSRPGGDGYGYTF. The CDR3 region has the DNA TGTGCCAGCAGCTCCCGCCCCGGAGGGGATGGCTATGGCTACACCTTC.